One and the same sample provided the 25 T cell receptor beta chains below, sequenced in a study of tumor-infiltrating lymphocytes in oesophageal squamous cell carcinoma. TCRdb reanalysed the PCR reads using MiXCR and keeps one entry per CDR3 protein. Of approximately 20,000 distinct CDR3 sequences listed, 35% to 40% are singletons. The sample comprised esophageal tumor tissue. Source of these receptors: a male donor with esophageal squamous cell carcinoma.

Notes on this clonotype: It may be a read error: a sequence one base away is much more abundant. V usage is TRBV11-2 and J usage is TRBJ2-1; D call uncertain. TRBJ2-7 matches the DNA end more closely, so the J call is doubtful. This CDR3 comprises 14 residues. The germline gives CDR1 SGHAT, CDR2 FQNNGV. As DNA, the CDR3 is TGTGCCAGCAGCCTTGGCAGGCGCTCCTACGAGCAGTACTTC. It specifies CASSLGRRSYEQYF.

This clonotype was seen at least ten times. CDR3 in DNA: TGTGCCAGCAGCGCGACTAGCGAGGGCAACCAAGAGACCCAGTACTTC. Amino acids: CASSATSEGNQETQYF. The gene calls are TRBV12-3 or TRBV12-4 and TRBJ2-5; 8 bases line up with TRBD2. CDR3 size: 16 residues. The J segment lost 0 bases and the V segment lost 6 bases, leaving 9 bases of the junction unmatched.

This clonotype was seen many times. The chain carries TRBV5-4 and TRBJ2-3, with 11 positions matching TRBD2. The CDR3 loop spans 16 amino acids. V was clipped by 3 bases and J by 1 base; unmatched bases: 4. Germline V gene lookup returns CDR1 SGHNT and CDR2 YYREEE (reference sequence). CDR3 coding DNA: TGTGCCAGCAGCTCCGGACTAGCGGGTGGCACAGATACGCAGTATTTT. This encodes CASSSGLAGGTDTQYF.

By sample share, this clonotype is medium-sized. This chain's CDR3 is CASSLDVKSTEAFF. In DNA form, the CDR3 reads TGTGCCAGCAGCTTAGATGTTAAGTCCACTGAAGCTTTCTTT. The chain has TRBV7-2 and TRBJ1-1; no firm D call. The CDR3 is made up of 14 amino acids. Germline CDR1 SGHTA, CDR2 FQGNSA. Trimming removed 1 base from V and 4 bases from J, with 10 bases in between. Full variable domain (remainder filled in from reference TRBV7-2 and TRBJ1-1): GAGVSQSPSNKVTEKGKDVELRCDPISGHTALYWYRQSLGQGLEFLIYFQGNSAPDKSGLPSDRFSAERTGGSVSTLTIQRTQQEDSAVYLCASSLDVKSTEAFFGQGTRLTVV.

This clonotype was seen many times. The chain combines TRBV19 with TRBJ1-1; no clear D. The CDR3 runs 14 residues. In germline, CDR1 is LNHDA, CDR2 SQIVND (reference sequence). V lost 4 bases to trimming and J lost 4 bases, with 13 bases between them. In DNA form, the CDR3 reads TGTGCCAGTAGTAGCAGAAATGGTGGCACTGAAGCTTTCTTT. Translation: CASSSRNGGTEAFF.

This clonotype is labeled as medium-sized (0.01 to 0.1%). The chain combines TRBV2 with TRBJ2-1; 8 nucleotides line up with TRBD2. From germline, CDR1 is SNHLY and CDR2 FYNNEI. The ends lost 7 bases at V and 8 bases at J; junction bases unmatched: 7. The CDR3 spans 13 residues. CDR3 bases: TGTGCCAGCAAACAGCGGGAGTTAGATGAGCAGTTCTTC. This encodes CASKQRELDEQFF.

The rearrangement joins TRBV7-1 to TRBJ1-1, with 11 positions matching TRBD1. TRBV7-1 is identified as an open reading frame with a role that is uncertain. The CDR3 is made up of 17 amino acids. Trimming at V came to 5 bases and at J to 1 base, leaving 9 bases not matched to a gene. CDR3 amino acids: CASSKGQGGARNTEAFF. As DNA, the CDR3 is TGTGCCAGCAGCAAGGGACAGGGGGGTGCACGGAACACTGAAGCTTTCTTT.

Ten or more counts support this clonotype. The V and J genes are TRBV28 and TRBJ2-4; a weak D match, TRBD2 (6 bases). Germline V lookup: CDR1 MDHEN, CDR2 SYDVKM. Trimming cost V 6 bases and J 13 bases, with 22 bases left between them. The CDR3 is 14 residues long. CDR3: CASSPPMGGREQYF. CDR3 bases: TGTGCCAGCAGCCCCCCGATGGGAGGTCGGGAGCAGTACTTC.

This clonotype was counted only a few times. The chain joins TRBV4-1 to TRBJ2-5, with 11 bases that match TRBD2. Judging by the DNA end, TRBJ2-7 fits better; the J call may be wrong. The CDR3 is made up of 15 amino acids. The germline V gene encodes CDR1 MGHRA and CDR2 YSYEKL. The CDR3, as DNA: TGCGCCAGCAGCCAATCGACTAGCGGGATCTACGAGCAGTACTTC. Translation gives CASSQSTSGIYEQYF.

This clonotype was recorded a few times. The V gene is TRBV7-3, the J gene TRBJ2-6; D is possibly TRBD1 or TRBD2 (7 bases each). The CDR3 covers 18 residues. Germline values: CDR1 SGHTA, CDR2 FQGTGA. Trimming left V 1 base short and J 0 bases short, with 13 bases between. The chain's CDR3 is CASSLSVRGGSGANVLTF. The CDR3 DNA reads as TGTGCCAGCAGCTTAAGTGTCAGGGGGGGCTCTGGGGCCAACGTCCTGACTTTC.

This clonotype was counted at least ten times. This sequence joins TRBV6-1 and TRBJ1-2, with 8 bases fitting TRBD1. V gave up 6 bases and J gave up 6 bases; unmatched junction bases: 6. Germline values: CDR1 MNHNS, CDR2 SASEGT. The CDR3 length is 13 residues. The chain's CDR3 is CASSDQGADGYTF. The CDR3 DNA reads as TGTGCCAGCAGCGATCAGGGGGCGGATGGCTACACCTTC.

This clonotype was found many times. CDR3 region: CASTKPGGNTEAFF. The CDR3 DNA reads as TGTGCCAGCACCAAGCCGGGGGGAAACACTGAAGCTTTCTTT. The rearrangement uses TRBV6-1 and TRBJ1-1, with D perhaps matching TRBD1 (5 bases). Germline V CDR1 and CDR2: MNHNS, SASEGT. V lost 7 bases, J lost 2 bases, and 14 bases lay in between. CDR3 length: 14 amino acids.

This clonotype has a count of ten or more. The chain joins TRBV5-1 to TRBJ1-3; D is possibly TRBD1 (5 bases). This CDR3 comprises 15 residues. V was clipped by 3 bases and J by 2 bases, with 12 bases between them. From germline, CDR1 is SGHRS and CDR2 YFSETQ. The chain's CDR3 is CASSSDSTTGNTIYF. The CDR3 DNA reads TGCGCCAGCAGCTCCGACAGCACAACTGGAAACACCATATATTTT. Full variable domain (outside the CDR3, taken from reference TRBV5-1 and TRBJ1-3): KAGVTQTPRYLIKTRGQQVTLSCSPISGHRSVSWYQQTPGQGLQFLFEYFSETQRNKGNFPGRFSGRQFSNSRSEMNVSTLELGDSALYLCASSSDSTTGNTIYFGEGSWLTVV.

The rearrangement uses TRBV6-1 and TRBJ2-4; no firm D call. The J call is uncertain, as TRBJ2-1 better fits the DNA end. The germline gives CDR1 MNHNS, CDR2 SASEGT. This CDR3 is built from 13 residues. The CDR3 loop is CASSEVPENIQFF. Here the CDR3 DNA reads TGTGCCAGCAGTGAAGTTCCAGAAAACATTCAGTTCTTC.

The chain carries TRBV6-1 and TRBJ2-4; D is possibly TRBD1 (5 bases). The DNA matches TRBJ2-7 better at its end, which makes the J call doubtful. This CDR3 has 13 amino acids. Looked up from germline, CDR1 is MNHNS and CDR2 is SASEGT. CDR3 DNA: TGTGCCAGCAGTACCTACCAGGGCTACGAGCAGTACTTC. As protein: CASSTYQGYEQYF.

Regarding this clonotype: This may come from a read error, since a much larger clone is one base off. The J gene is TRBJ2-4, the V gene TRBV6-1, with 7 bases aligning to TRBD2. The J call may be incorrect, as the DNA end agrees better with TRBJ2-1. The length of the CDR3 is 15 residues. CDR1 and CDR2 from the germline V gene are MNHNS and SASEGT. The CDR3 DNA follows: TGTGCCAGCAGGGAGCTGGGACTAATTCGCTACGAGCAGTTCTTC. It codes for CASRELGLIRYEQFF.

There are many counts of this clonotype. This chain links TRBV11-2 with TRBJ2-5, with D possibly matching TRBD1 (6 bases). Trimming shortened V by 2 bases and J by 2 bases, and 9 bases separated the two germline ends. The CDR3 is 14 residues long. The germline gives CDR1 SGHAT, CDR2 FQNNGV. The CDR3 protein is CASSLNRVQETQYF. The DNA of the CDR3 is TGTGCCAGCAGCTTAAACAGGGTTCAAGAGACCCAGTACTTC. The whole variable domain, filled in from reference TRBV11-2 and TRBJ2-5, reads EAGVAQSPRYKIIEKRQSVAFWCNPISGHATLYWYQQILGQGPKLLIQFQNNGVVDDSQLPKDRFSAERLKGVDSTLKIQPAKLEDSAVYLCASSLNRVQETQYFGPGTRLLVL.

This clonotype was detected a few times. The V and J genes are TRBV12-3 or TRBV12-4 and TRBJ2-4; 8 positions match TRBD2. The end of the DNA is better explained by TRBJ2-7, so the J call may be wrong. The CDR3 runs to 20 residues. The CDR3 DNA reads as TGTGCCAGCAGTTTAATACGGTCGGATCTTCTAGCGGGCCTCCCCTACGAGCAGTACTTC. It translates to CASSLIRSDLLAGLPYEQYF.

This clonotype was picked up many times. The chain links TRBV10-2 to TRBJ1-1; D may be TRBD1 (6 bases). This CDR3 comprises 15 residues. Germline values: CDR1 WSHSY, CDR2 SAAADI. V dropped 8 bases and J dropped 4 bases, with 20 bases sitting between them. DNA for the CDR3: TGCGCCAGCTGGGGCGTCCGGGACATCCGCACTGAAGCTTTCTTT. It translates to CASWGVRDIRTEAFF.

This clonotype is categorized as medium-sized. V is TRBV7-2 and J is TRBJ1-4, with D possibly matching TRBD1 (5 bases). Trimming took 2 bases from V and 10 from J, leaving 14 bases between them. CDR3 size: 14 residues. The germline gives CDR1 SGHTA, CDR2 FQGNSA. CDR3 sequence (DNA): TGTGCCAGCAGCTTACGTCAGGGCGAAGGAAAACTGTTTTTT. This encodes CASSLRQGEGKLFF.

The chain recombines TRBV7-2 with TRBJ2-7; D unresolved. The J call may not be correct, given that the DNA end is closer to TRBJ1-2. This CDR3 region has 14 residues. Germline values: CDR1 SGHTA, CDR2 FQGNSA. CDR3 sequence reads: CASSFRARSYGYTF. CDR3 coding DNA: TGTGCCAGCAGCTTTCGGGCCCGCAGCTATGGCTACACCTTC.

This clonotype has at least ten counts. As DNA, the CDR3 is TGTGCCAGCAGCCAAGATAGTCAGATTTCTGGAAACACCATATATTTT. Protein: CASSQDSQISGNTIYF. The V and J genes are TRBV4-2 and TRBJ1-3; D call uncertain. Germline V gene sequence: CDR1 LGHNA, CDR2 YNFKEQ. Trimming removed 0 bases at V and 1 base at J, with 10 bases between. This CDR3 spans 16 amino acids.

This clonotype has more than one count but fewer than ten. V is TRBV5-1 and J is TRBJ2-3, with unresolved D. V lost 4 bases to trimming and J lost 6 bases, with 18 bases between them. Germline lookup yields CDR1 SGHRS and CDR2 YFSETQ. CDR3 length equals 15 residues. In DNA, the CDR3 is TGCGCCAGCAGCCTCCGGACGGATCGGACGGATACGCAGTATTTT. It codes for CASSLRTDRTDTQYF.

This clonotype has more than one count but fewer than ten. No conserved phenylalanine or tryptophan ends this CDR3, so it is likely a read error. No DNA is shown, since the ends of the CDR3 on it are uncertain; the CDR3 is the one TCRdb lists. The chain employs TRBV28 and TRBJ2-1; the D call of TRBD2 is as the table states it, not checked on the DNA. Inclusive of both ends, the CDR3 amounts to 20 amino acids. Germline V lookup: CDR1 MDHEN, CDR2 SYDVKM. CDR3 in amino acids: CASSLRPWRGAFGSPLHFGN.

The genes are TRBV7-2 and TRBJ1-4; D is ambiguous. The germline gives CDR1 SGHTA, CDR2 FQGNSA. The V end was cut by 7 bases, the J end by 7 bases, with 16 bases between. The CDR3 is 14 amino acids. CDR3 nucleotide sequence: TGTGCCAGCAAATACACGGTTAACAGTGAAAAACTGTTTTTT. It encodes CASKYTVNSEKLFF.